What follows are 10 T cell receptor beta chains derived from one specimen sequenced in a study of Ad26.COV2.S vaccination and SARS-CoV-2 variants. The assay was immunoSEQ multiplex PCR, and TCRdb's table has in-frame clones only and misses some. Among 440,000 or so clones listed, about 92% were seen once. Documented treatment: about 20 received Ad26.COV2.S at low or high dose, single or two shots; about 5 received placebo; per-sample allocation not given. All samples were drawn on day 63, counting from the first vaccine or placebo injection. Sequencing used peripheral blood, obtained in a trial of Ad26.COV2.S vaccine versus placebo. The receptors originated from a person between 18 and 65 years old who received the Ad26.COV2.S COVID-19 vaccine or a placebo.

CDR3 in DNA: TGTGCCAGCAGTTCCGCCTCGGGGGTAAAGCCCCAGCATTTT. Protein: CASSSASGVKPQHF. The chain recombines TRBV27 with TRBJ1-5, with D maybe TRBD1 (5 bases). V lost 4 bases and J lost 8, with 15 bases in between. The CDR3 extends over 14 amino acids. Germline CDR1 MNHEY, CDR2 SMNVEV (reference sequence).

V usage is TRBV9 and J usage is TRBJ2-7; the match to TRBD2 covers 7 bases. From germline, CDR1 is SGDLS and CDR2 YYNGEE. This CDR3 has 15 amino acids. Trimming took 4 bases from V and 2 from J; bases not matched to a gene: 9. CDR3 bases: TGTGCCAGCAGCCCCGGTGCTAGCGGTCCCTACGAGCAGTACTTC. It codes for CASSPGASGPYEQYF.

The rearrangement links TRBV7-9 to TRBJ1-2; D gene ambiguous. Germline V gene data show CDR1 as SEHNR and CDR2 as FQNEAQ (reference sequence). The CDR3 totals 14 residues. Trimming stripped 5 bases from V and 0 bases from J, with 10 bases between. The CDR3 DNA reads TGTGCCAGCAGCCCGACTGGAGCTAACTATGGCTACACCTTC. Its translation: CASSPTGANYGYTF.

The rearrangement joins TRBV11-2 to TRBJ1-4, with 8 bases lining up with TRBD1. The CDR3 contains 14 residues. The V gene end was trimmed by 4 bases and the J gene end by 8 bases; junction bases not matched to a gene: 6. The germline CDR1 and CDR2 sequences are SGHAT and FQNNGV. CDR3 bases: TGTGCCAGCAGCTCCGGACAGGGCGGCGAAAAACTGTTTTTT. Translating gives CASSSGQGGEKLFF.

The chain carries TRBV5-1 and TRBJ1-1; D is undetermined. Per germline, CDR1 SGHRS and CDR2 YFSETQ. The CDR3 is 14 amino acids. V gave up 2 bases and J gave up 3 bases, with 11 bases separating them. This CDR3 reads CASSLPDGDTEAFF. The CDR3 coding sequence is TGCGCCAGCAGCTTACCGGACGGGGACACTGAAGCTTTCTTT. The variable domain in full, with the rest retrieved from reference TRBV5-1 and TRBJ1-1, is KAGVTQTPRYLIKTRGQQVTLSCSPISGHRSVSWYQQTPGQGLQFLFEYFSETQRNKGNFPGRFSGRQFSNSRSEMNVSTLELGDSALYLCASSLPDGDTEAFFGQGTRLTVV.

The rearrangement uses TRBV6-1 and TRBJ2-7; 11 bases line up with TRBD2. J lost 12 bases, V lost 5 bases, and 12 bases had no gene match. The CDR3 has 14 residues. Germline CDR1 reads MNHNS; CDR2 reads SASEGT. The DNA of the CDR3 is TGTGCCAGCAGTCCCCATACTAGCGGGAGTACCCCGTACTTC. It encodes CASSPHTSGSTPYF.

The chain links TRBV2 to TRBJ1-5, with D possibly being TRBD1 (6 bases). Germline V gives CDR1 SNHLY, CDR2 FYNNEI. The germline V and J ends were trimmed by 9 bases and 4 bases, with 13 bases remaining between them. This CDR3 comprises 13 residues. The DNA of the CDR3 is TGTGCCAGTCGACAGGATGTAAATCAGCCCCAGCATTTT. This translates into CASRQDVNQPQHF.

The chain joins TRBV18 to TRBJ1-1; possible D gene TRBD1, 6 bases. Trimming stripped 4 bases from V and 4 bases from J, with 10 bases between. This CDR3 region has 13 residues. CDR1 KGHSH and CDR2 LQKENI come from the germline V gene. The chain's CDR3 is CASSLEGGTEAFF. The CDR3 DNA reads TGTGCCAGCTCACTGGAGGGGGGCACTGAAGCTTTCTTT.

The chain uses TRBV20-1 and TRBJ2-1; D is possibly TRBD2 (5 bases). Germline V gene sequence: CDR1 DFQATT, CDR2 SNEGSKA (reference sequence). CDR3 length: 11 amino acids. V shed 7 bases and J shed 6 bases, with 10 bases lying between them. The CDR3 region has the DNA TGCAGTGTGGGAGAAGGCAATGAGCAGTTCTTC. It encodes CSVGEGNEQFF.

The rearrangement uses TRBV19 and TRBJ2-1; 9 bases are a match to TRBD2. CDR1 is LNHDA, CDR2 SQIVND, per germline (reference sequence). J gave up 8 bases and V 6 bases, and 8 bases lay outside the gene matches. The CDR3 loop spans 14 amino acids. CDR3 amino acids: CASSSSGTTYEQFF. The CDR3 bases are TGTGCCAGTAGCTCTAGCGGGACAACCTATGAGCAGTTCTTC.